The clone carrying this T cell receptor beta chain was counted ten times or more. Antigen unknown. Every sequencing run produced over 200 million TCR-beta sequences, and the sequences from any one run covered 15-18 subjects. TCRdb analysed the 5' RACE reads with MiXCR anew, one entry per CDR3 protein. The sample comprises about 46,000 distinct CDR3 sequences, roughly 4.4% of which are singletons, and 5.5% to 6.5% rests with the top ten. This specimen comes from a study of neurological immune-mediated disorders. About the research overall: In a group of 34 multiple sclerosis patients, roughly 30 had the relapsing-remitting type and 3 had the secondary progressive type.

Whole-study results and caveats: With the multiple sclerosis repertoire cluster, none of the clinical or MRI features showed an association. The most TCR clonal expansion was seen in HTLV-1-associated myelopathy, and the least was seen in multiple sclerosis, which fell below healthy controls.

CDR3 length equals 14 residues. V was trimmed by 2 bases and J by 1 base, leaving 9 bases between them. The germline V gene encodes CDR1 SGHRS and CDR2 YFSETQ. The TCR sequence derives from a woman in her fifties or sixties with multiple sclerosis. This chain uses TRBV5-1 with TRBJ1-1, with D hard to call. Material: PBMCs. The CDR3 sequence is CASSFAGSNTEAFF. In DNA, the CDR3 is TGCGCCAGCAGCTTCGCGGGATCGAACACTGAAGCTTTCTTT. Together with reference TRBV5-1 and TRBJ1-1, the CDR3 gives the full variable domain: KAGVTQTPRYLIKTRGQQVTLSCSPISGHRSVSWYQQTPGQGLQFLFEYFSETQRNKGNFPGRFSGRQFSNSRSEMNVSTLELGDSALYLCASSFAGSNTEAFFGQGTRLTVV.